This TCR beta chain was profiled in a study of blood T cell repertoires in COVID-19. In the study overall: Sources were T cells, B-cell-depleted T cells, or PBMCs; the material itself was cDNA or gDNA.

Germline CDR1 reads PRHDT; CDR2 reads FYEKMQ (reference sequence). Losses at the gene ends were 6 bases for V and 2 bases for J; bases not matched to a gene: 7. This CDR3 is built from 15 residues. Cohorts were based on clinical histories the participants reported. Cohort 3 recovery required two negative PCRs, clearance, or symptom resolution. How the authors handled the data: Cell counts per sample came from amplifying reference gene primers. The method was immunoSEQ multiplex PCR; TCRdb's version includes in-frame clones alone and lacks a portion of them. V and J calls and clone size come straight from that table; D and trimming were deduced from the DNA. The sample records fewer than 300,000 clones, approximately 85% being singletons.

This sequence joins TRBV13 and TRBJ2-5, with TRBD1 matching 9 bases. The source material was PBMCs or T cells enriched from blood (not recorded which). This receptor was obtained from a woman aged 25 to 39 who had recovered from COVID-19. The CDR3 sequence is CASSYRGRRQETQYF. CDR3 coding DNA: TGTGCCAGCAGTTACAGGGGGCGTAGGCAAGAGACCCAGTACTTC.